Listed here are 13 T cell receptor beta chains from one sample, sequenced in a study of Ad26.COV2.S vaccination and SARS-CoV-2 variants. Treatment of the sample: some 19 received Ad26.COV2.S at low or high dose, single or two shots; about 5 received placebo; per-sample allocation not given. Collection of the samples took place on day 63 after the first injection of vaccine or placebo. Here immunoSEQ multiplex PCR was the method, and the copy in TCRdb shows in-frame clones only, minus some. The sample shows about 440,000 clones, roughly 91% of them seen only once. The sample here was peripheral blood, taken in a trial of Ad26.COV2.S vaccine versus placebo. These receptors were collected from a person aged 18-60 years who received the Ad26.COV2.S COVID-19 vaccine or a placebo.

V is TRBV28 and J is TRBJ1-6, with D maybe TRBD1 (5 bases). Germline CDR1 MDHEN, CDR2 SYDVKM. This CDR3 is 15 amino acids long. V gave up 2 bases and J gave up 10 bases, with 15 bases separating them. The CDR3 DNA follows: TGTGCCAGCAGTTTAAACCGGGGCTGGGGATCACCCCTCCACTTT. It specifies CASSLNRGWGSPLHF.

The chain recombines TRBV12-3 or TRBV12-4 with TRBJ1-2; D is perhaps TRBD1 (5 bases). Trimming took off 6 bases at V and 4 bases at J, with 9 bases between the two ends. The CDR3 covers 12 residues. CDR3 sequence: CASSPGPYGYTF. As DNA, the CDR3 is TGTGCCAGCAGCCCAGGGCCCTATGGCTACACCTTC.

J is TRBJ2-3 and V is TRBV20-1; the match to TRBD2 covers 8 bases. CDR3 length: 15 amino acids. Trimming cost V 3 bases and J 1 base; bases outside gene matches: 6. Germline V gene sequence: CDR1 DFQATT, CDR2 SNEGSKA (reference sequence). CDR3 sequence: CSASSGLVGTDTQYF. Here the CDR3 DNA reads TGCAGTGCTAGTTCGGGACTAGTGGGCACAGATACGCAGTATTTT.

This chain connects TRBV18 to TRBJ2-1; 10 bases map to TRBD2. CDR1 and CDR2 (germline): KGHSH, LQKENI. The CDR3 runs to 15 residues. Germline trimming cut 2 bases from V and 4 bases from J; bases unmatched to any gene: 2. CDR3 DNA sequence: TGTGCCAGCTCACCAAAGCGGGAGGGGTACAATGAGCAGTTCTTC. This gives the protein CASSPKREGYNEQFF.

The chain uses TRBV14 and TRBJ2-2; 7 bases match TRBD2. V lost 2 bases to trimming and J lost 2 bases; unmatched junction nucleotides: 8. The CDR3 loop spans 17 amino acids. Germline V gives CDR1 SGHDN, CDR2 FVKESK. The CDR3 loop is CASSQFFGTKNTGELFF. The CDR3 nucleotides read TGTGCCAGCAGCCAATTTTTCGGGACTAAAAACACCGGGGAGCTGTTTTTT.

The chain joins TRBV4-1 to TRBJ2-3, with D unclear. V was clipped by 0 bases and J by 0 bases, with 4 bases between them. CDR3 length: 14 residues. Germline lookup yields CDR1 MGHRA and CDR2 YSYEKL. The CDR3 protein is CASSQEASTDTQYF. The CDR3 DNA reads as TGCGCCAGCAGCCAAGAGGCTAGCACAGATACGCAGTATTTT.

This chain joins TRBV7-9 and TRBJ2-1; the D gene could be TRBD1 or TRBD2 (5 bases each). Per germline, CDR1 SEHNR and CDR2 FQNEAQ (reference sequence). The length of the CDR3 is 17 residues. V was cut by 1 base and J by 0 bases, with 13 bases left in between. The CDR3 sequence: CASSLGRGASSYNEQFF. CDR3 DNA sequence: TGTGCCAGCAGCTTAGGTAGGGGAGCTTCCTCCTACAATGAGCAGTTCTTC.

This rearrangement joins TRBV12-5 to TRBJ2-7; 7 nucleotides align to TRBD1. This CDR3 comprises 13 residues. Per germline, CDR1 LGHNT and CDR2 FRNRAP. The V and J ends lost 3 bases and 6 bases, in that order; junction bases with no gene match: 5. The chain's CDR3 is CASGLGDRGEQYF. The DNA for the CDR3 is TGTGCTAGTGGTTTAGGGGACAGAGGCGAGCAGTACTTC.

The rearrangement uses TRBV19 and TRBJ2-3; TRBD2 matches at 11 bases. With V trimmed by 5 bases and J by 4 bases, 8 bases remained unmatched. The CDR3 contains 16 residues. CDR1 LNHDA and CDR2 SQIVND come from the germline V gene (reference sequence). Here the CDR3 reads CASSHTSGSYPDTQYF. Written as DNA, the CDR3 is TGTGCCAGTAGTCACACTAGCGGGAGTTATCCAGATACGCAGTATTTT.

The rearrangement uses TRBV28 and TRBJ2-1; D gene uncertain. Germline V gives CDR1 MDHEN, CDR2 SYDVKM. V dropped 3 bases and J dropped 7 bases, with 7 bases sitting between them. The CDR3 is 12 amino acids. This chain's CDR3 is CASSFVGNEQFF. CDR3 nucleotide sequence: TGTGCCAGCAGTTTCGTGGGGAATGAGCAGTTCTTC.

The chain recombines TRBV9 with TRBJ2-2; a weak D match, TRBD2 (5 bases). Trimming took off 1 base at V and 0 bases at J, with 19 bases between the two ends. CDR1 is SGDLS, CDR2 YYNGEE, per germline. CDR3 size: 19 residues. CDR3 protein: CASSVSLNLRVSNTGELFF. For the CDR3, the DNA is TGTGCCAGCAGCGTATCGTTGAATTTGAGGGTCTCGAACACCGGGGAGCTGTTTTTT.

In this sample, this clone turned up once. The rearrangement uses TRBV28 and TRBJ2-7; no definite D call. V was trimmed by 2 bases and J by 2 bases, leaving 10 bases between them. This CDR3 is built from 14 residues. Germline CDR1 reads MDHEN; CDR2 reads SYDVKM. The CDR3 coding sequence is TGTGCCAGCAGTTTAAAGGGAAGGACCTACGAGCAGTACTTC. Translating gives CASSLKGRTYEQYF.

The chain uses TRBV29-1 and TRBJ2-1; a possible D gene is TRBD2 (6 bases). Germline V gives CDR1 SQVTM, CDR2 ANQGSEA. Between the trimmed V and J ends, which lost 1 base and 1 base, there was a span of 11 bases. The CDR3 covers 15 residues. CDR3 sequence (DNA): TGCAGCGTTGAAGGCACGGGACTTTCCTACAATGAGCAGTTCTTC. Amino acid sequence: CSVEGTGLSYNEQFF.